The 8 T cell receptor beta chains given below trace back to one sample, sequenced in a study of neurological immune-mediated disorders. TCRdb re-derived calls from the 5' RACE reads in MiXCR, one entry per CDR3 protein. The table shows about 70,000 distinct CDR3 sequences, with more than 3% occurring only once. Sequenced material: PBMCs. The origin of the receptors is a woman aged 50 to 65 with multiple sclerosis.

In its sample, this clonotype was seen many times. The chain is built from TRBV10-3 and TRBJ1-6; 9 bases are a match to TRBD1. Germline V gene lookup returns CDR1 ENHRY and CDR2 SYGVKD. After removal of 2 bases from V and 12 bases from J, the junction contained 8 bases not matched to a gene. The CDR3 length is 15 residues. The CDR3 bases are TGTGCCATCAGTGAGAGATCCGAGACAGGGGGACCCCTCCACTTT. It yields the protein CAISERSETGGPLHF.

This clonotype was seen many times. The chain links TRBV28 to TRBJ2-7; D remains unclear. The ends were cut back, 5 bases at V and 3 bases at J, with 11 bases in the middle. Germline loops: CDR1 MDHEN, CDR2 SYDVKM. This CDR3 has 13 amino acids. The CDR3 protein is CASSQGSFYEQYV. CDR3 DNA sequence: TGTGCCAGCAGTCAAGGGTCTTTCTACGAGCAGTACGTC.

The sample holds many counts of this clonotype. The chain has TRBV7-6 and TRBJ2-5; TRBD1 agrees at 11 bases. The CDR3 runs 15 residues. Germline assignment: CDR1 SGHVS and CDR2 FNYEAQ. V dropped 4 bases and J dropped 5; count of bases not matched to a gene: 6. This chain's CDR3 is CASSSTGTGGETQYF. The CDR3 DNA is TGTGCCAGCAGCTCCACCGGGACAGGGGGTGAGACCCAGTACTTC.

This clonotype has ten or more counts. The J gene is TRBJ2-7, the V gene TRBV7-9; TRBD1 agrees at 10 bases. The CDR3 runs 16 residues. In germline, CDR1 is SEHNR, CDR2 FQNEAQ (reference sequence). With V trimmed by 1 base and J by 6 bases, 9 bases remained unmatched. The CDR3 DNA is TGTGCCAGCAGCTTAGTGGTCGGGACAGGGGAGCGCGAGCAGTACTTC. Translated: CASSLVVGTGEREQYF.

This clonotype came up many times. J is TRBJ2-7 and V is TRBV7-2; perhaps TRBD2 as D (6 bases). The germline V and J ends were trimmed by 1 base and 6 bases, with 7 bases remaining between them. The CDR3 contains 12 residues. Germline-derived CDR1 and CDR2 are SGHTA and FQGNSA. The CDR3 loop reads CASSLGRGEQYV. DNA of the CDR3: TGTGCCAGCAGCTTAGGGAGGGGCGAGCAGTACGTC.

A remark on this clonotype: One base away lies a much larger clone, so this may be a sequencing read error. The chain links TRBV6-7 to TRBJ1-5; D is undetermined. TRBV6-7 is an ORF; its function is uncertain. The CDR3 totals 18 residues. V lost 0 bases and J lost 0, with 15 bases in between. The DNA for the CDR3 is TGTGCCAGCAGTTACTCCCGAGGGAAAGAGTATAGCAATCAGCCCCAGCATTTT. Residues: CASSYSRGKEYSNQPQHF.

There are many counts of this clonotype. The chain couples TRBV19 to TRBJ2-1; 11 bases align to TRBD1. Germline values: CDR1 LNHDA, CDR2 SQIVND (reference sequence). CDR3 length: 14 residues. With 6 bases clipped from V and 9 bases from J, the junction kept 7 bases outside the gene matches. The CDR3 DNA follows: TGTGCCAGTAGGACGGGACAGGGGGACGGTGAGCAGTTCTTC. Amino acid sequence: CASRTGQGDGEQFF.

As to this clonotype: At one end the junction does not follow the germline gene, possibly because of a read error. V and J are TRBV20-1 and TRBJ1-5; tentatively, D is TRBD1 (6 bases). The CDR3 runs to 15 residues. CDR1 and CDR2 (germline): DFQATT, SNEGSKA (reference sequence). CDR3 DNA: TGCAGTGCCAGCTGGGGGGGACAAGAAAGTAAGACCCAGAATTTT. Protein sequence: CSASWGGQESKTQNF.